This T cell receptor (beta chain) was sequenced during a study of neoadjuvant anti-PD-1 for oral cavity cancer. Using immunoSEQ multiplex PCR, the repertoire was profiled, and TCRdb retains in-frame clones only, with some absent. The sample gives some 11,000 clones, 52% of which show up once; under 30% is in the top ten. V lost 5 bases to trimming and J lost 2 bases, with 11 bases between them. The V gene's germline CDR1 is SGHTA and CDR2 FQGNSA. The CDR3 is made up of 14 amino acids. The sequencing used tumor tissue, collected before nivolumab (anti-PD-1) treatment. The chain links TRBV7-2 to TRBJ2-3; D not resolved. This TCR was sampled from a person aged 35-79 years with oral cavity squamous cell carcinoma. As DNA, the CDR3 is TGTGCCAGCAGCCCTGGGCGCAACACAGATACGCAGTATTTT. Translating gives CASSPGRNTDTQYF.